The clone carrying this TCR beta chain was seen more than once but under ten times. The data originate from a study of patients and donors after allogeneic stem cell transplantation. TCRdb fed the RT-PCR reads into MiXCR, producing one record per CDR3 protein. This table has about 110,000 distinct CDR3 sequences, about a third appearing once. This CDR3 region has 16 residues. The junction had 7 bases not matched to a gene; V was cut back by 0 bases and J by 4 bases. Germline CDR1 MNHEY, CDR2 SVGAGI. The V gene is TRBV6-5, the J gene TRBJ2-7; 9 nucleotides match TRBD1. Material: blood, either unsorted or a sorted T cell fraction (not recorded which). The source is a human donor who was either an allogeneic HSCT recipient or a stem cell or donor lymphocyte infusion donor (not recorded which). It is not recorded whose cells these are; they may come from a transplant donor. The CDR3 DNA reads TGTGCCAGCAGTTACTCCGGCCACAGGGGGCTATACGAGCAGTACTTC. As protein: CASSYSGHRGLYEQYF.